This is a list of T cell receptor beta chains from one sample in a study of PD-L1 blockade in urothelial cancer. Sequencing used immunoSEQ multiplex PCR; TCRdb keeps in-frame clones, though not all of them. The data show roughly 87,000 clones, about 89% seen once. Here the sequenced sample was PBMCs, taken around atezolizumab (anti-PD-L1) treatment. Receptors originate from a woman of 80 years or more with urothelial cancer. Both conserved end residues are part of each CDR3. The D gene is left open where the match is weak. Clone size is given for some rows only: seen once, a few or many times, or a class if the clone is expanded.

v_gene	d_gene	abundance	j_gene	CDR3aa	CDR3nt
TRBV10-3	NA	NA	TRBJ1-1	CAISGLITPYTEAFF	TGTGCCATCAGTGGACTAATTACACCTTACACTGAAGCTTTCTTT
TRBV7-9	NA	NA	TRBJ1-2	CASSLAHASGYTF	TGTGCCAGCAGCTTAGCACACGCCAGTGGCTACACCTTC
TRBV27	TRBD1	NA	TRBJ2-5	CARNQTGVRTGTQYF	TGTGCCAGGAACCAGACAGGGGTCCGTACCGGGACCCAGTACTTC
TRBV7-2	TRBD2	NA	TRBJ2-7	CASSLGLAGGRSYEQYF	TGTGCCAGCAGCTTGGGACTAGCGGGAGGTCGCTCCTACGAGCAGTACTTC
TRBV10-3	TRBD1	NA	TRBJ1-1	CAISDKGQITEAFF	TGTGCCATCAGCGACAAGGGACAGATCACTGAAGCTTTCTTT
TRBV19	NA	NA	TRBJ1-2	CASSIRGDPYYGYTF	TGTGCCAGTAGTATACGCGGGGATCCATACTATGGCTACACCTTC
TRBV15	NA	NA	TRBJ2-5	CATSRVGQLQETQYF	TGTGCCACCAGCAGAGTTGGGCAGCTTCAAGAGACCCAGTACTTC
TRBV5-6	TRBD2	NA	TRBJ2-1	CASSLTSGRAVVGEFF	TGTGCCAGCAGCTTGACGAGCGGGAGGGCAGTAGTGGGGGAGTTCTTC
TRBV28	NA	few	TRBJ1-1	CASSLQGMNTEAFF	TGTGCCAGCAGTTTACAGGGGATGAACACTGAAGCTTTCTTT
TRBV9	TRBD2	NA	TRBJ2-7	CASSRGLAGDHEQYF	TGTGCCAGCAGCCGAGGACTAGCGGGAGATCACGAGCAGTACTTC
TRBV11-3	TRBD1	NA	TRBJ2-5	CASSLGQKQETQYF	TGTGCCAGCAGCTTGGGACAGAAACAAGAGACCCAGTACTTC
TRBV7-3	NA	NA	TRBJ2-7	CASSSSGASYEQYF	TGTGCCAGCAGCTCCTCAGGGGCTTCCTACGAGCAGTACTTC
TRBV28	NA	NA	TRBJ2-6	CASRFQGPGANVLTF	TGTGCCAGCAGATTCCAGGGCCCTGGGGCCAACGTCCTGACTTTC
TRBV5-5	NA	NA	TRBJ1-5	CASSLSPVTSGQPQHF	TGTGCCAGCAGCTTGTCCCCGGTTACTAGCGGTCAGCCCCAGCATTTT
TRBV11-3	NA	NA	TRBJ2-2	CASSKEREYGELFF	TGTGCCAGCAGCAAAGAGAGGGAATACGGGGAGCTGTTTTTT
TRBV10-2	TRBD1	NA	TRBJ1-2	CASSYQQGVSYGYTF	TGCGCCAGCAGTTATCAGCAGGGGGTTAGCTATGGCTACACCTTC
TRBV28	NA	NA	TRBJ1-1	CASRVGQPNTEAFF	TGTGCCAGCAGAGTCGGACAGCCGAACACTGAAGCTTTCTTT
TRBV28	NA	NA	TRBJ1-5	CASSLSRPFEQPQHF	TGTGCCAGCAGTTTATCTAGACCCTTTGAGCAGCCCCAGCATTTT
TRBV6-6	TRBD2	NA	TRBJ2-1	CASSYSGPSGVGEQFF	TGTGCCAGCAGTTACTCGGGGCCTAGCGGCGTAGGTGAGCAGTTCTTC
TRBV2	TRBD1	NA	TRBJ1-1	CASPGTGSGGNTEAFF	TGTGCCAGTCCCGGGACAGGGAGCGGAGGTAACACTGAAGCTTTCTTT
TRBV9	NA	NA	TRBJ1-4	CASSPAGATNEKLFF	TGTGCCAGCAGCCCCGCCGGGGCAACTAATGAAAAACTGTTTTTT
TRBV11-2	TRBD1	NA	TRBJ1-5	CASSTQGGQPQHF	TGTGCCAGCAGCACCCAGGGGGGTCAGCCCCAGCATTTT
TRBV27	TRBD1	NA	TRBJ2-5	CASGTEAKTQYF	TGTGCCAGCGGGACAGAGGCCAAGACCCAGTACTTC
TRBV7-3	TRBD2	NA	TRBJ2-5	CASSLTGLAGVETQYF	TGTGCCAGCAGCTTAACGGGCCTAGCGGGAGTCGAGACCCAGTACTTC
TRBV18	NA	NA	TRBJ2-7	CASSFGMRYDEQYF	TGTGCCAGCTCATTTGGAATGAGGTATGACGAGCAGTACTTC
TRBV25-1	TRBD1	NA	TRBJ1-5	CASSSGTDHQPQHF	TGTGCCAGCAGCTCCGGGACAGACCATCAGCCCCAGCATTTT
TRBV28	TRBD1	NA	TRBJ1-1	CASSLQGVNTEAFF	TGTGCCAGCAGTTTACAGGGGGTGAACACTGAAGCTTTCTTT
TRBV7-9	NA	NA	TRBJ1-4	CASSLAGGLNNEKLFF	TGTGCCAGCAGCTTAGCGGGGGGGCTTAATAATGAAAAACTGTTTTTT
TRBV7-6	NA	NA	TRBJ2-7	CASSYRLVYEQYF	TGTGCCAGCAGCTATCGACTAGTCTACGAGCAGTACTTC
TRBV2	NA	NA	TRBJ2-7	CASIKDFSYEQYF	TGTGCCAGCATAAAGGACTTCTCCTACGAGCAGTACTTC
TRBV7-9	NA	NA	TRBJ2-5	CASSFRGTSETQYF	TGTGCCAGCAGCTTTAGGGGTACGAGCGAGACCCAGTACTTC
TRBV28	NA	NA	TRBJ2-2	CASRRRNTGELFF	TGTGCCAGCAGGAGGAGGAACACCGGGGAGCTGTTTTTT
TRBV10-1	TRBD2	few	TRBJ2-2	CASSDTAGATGELFF	TGCGCCAGCAGTGACACAGCGGGAGCCACCGGGGAGCTGTTTTTT
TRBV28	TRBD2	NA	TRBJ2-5	CASRKGTSGPQEAQYF	TGTGCCAGCAGAAAAGGGACTAGCGGGCCTCAGGAGGCCCAGTACTTC
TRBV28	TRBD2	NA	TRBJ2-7	CASREAGGSYEQYF	TGTGCCAGCAGGGAGGCGGGGGGATCCTACGAGCAGTACTTC
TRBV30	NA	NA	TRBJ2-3	CAWSNRGGWDTQYF	TGTGCCTGGAGTAACAGGGGAGGATGGGATACGCAGTATTTT
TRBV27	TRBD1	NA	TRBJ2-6	CASSGGQASFSGANVLTF	TGTGCCAGCAGTGGCGGACAGGCAAGTTTCTCTGGGGCCAACGTCCTGACTTTC
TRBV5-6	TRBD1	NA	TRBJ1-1	CASSLGQGVGTEAFF	TGTGCCAGCAGCTTGGGACAGGGGGTAGGGACTGAAGCTTTCTTT
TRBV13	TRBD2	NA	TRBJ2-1	CASSLAGLAGFNEQFF	TGTGCCAGCAGCTTAGCCGGACTAGCGGGATTCAATGAGCAGTTCTTC
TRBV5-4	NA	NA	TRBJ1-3	CASSQKSGGNTIYF	TGTGCCAGCAGCCAAAAAAGCGGGGGAAACACCATATATTTT
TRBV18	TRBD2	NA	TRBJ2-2	CASSRVVRTSDTGELFF	TGTGCCAGCTCTCGAGTAGTTAGGACTAGCGACACCGGGGAGCTGTTTTTT
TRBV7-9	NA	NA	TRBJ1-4	CASSSLDEKLFF	TGTGCCAGCAGCTCCTTAGATGAAAAACTGTTTTTT
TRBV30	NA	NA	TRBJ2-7	CAWIAGGSLYEQYF	TGTGCCTGGATCGCTGGGGGGTCCCTCTACGAGCAGTACTTC
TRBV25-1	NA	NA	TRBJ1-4	CASSESGEEKLFF	TGTGCCAGCAGTGAATCGGGAGAAGAAAAACTGTTTTTT
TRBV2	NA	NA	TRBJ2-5	CASSAGGGETQYF	TGTGCCAGCAGTGCGGGCGGAGGAGAGACCCAGTACTTC
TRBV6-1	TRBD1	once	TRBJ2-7	CASREGQPNSYEQYF	TGTGCCAGCAGAGAGGGACAGCCCAACTCCTACGAGCAGTACTTC
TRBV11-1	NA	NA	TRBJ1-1	CASSRDISEAFF	TGTGCCAGCAGCCGGGACATAAGTGAAGCTTTCTTT
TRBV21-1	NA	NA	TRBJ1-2	CASSPRRQIANYGYTF	TGTGCCAGCAGCCCCCGACGACAAATCGCTAACTATGGCTACACCTTC
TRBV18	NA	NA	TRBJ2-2	CASSPPGAIRPGELFF	TGTGCCAGCTCACCACCAGGGGCAATAAGACCCGGGGAGCTGTTTTTT
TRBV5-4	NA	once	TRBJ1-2	CASSSGDTIIRYGYTF	TGTGCCAGCAGCTCCGGTGACACCATTATCCGCTATGGCTACACCTTC
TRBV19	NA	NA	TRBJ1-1	CASTLNTEAFF	TGTGCCAGTACTCTGAACACTGAAGCTTTCTTT
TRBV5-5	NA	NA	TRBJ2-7	CASSRRAGSYEQYF	TGTGCCAGCAGCCGGAGGGCCGGGTCCTACGAACAGTACTTC